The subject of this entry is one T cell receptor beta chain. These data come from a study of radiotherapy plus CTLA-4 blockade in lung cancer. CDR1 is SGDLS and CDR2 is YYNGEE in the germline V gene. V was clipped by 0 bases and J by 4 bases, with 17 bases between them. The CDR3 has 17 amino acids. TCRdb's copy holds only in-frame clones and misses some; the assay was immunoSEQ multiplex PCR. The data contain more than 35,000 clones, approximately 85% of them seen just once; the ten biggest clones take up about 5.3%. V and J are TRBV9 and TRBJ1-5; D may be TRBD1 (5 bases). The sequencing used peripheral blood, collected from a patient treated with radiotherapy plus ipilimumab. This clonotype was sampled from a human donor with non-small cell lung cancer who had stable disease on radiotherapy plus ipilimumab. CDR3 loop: CASSVDGREAPNQPQHF. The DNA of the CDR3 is TGTGCCAGCAGCGTAGATGGCAGGGAAGCTCCAAATCAGCCCCAGCATTTT.